Each of the 17 T cell receptor beta chains below was sequenced from the same sample in a study of CXCR3-negative and CXCR3-positive naive CD8 T cells. With UMI labels, 5' RACE was used to prepare the TRB cDNA libraries. TCRdb re-called the 5' RACE reads and shows each CDR3 protein once, DNA omitted. The specimen's table records 80,000 to 95,000 distinct CDR3 sequences. Sequenced sample: naive CXCR3- CD8+ T cells from blood. The subset was: CD45RO-CCR7+CD27+CD95- naive CD8+ T cells lacking CXCR3 (TNR3-). The receptors originated from a human donor in good health. Some clones in this sample may be carry-over from other donors' samples.

This chain connects TRBV5-1 to TRBJ2-7; TCRdb returns TRBD1, unconfirmable since there is no DNA. Germline CDR1 and CDR2: SGHRS and YFSETQ. This CDR3 contains 16 residues. The CDR3 loop is CASSEGRSLPADEQYF. The whole variable domain, filled in from reference TRBV5-1 and TRBJ2-7, reads KAGVTQTPRYLIKTRGQQVTLSCSPISGHRSVSWYQQTPGQGLQFLFEYFSETQRNKGNFPGRFSGRQFSNSRSEMNVSTLELGDSALYLCASSEGRSLPADEQYFGPGTRLTVT.

The gene calls are TRBV29-1 and TRBJ2-2; absent DNA, TCRdb's TRBD2 call cannot be checked. CDR1 and CDR2 (germline): SQVTM, ANQGSEA. The CDR3 covers 16 residues. The CDR3 reads CSVGGGQGVYTGELFF.

The rearrangement uses TRBV9 and TRBJ1-3. Germline V gives CDR1 SGDLS, CDR2 YYNGEE. The CDR3 consists of 14 residues. The CDR3 reads CASSAVYSGNTIYF.

The V and J genes are TRBV30 and TRBJ2-3; no DNA is available, so the TRBD2 call from TCRdb remains unchecked. Germline V gene data show CDR1 as GTSNPN and CDR2 as SVGIG (reference sequence). The CDR3 runs to 16 residues. The chain's CDR3 is CAWSIGTDSVTDTQYF.

V and J are TRBV7-2 and TRBJ2-3; TCRdb lists TRBD2, though no DNA is available to test this call. The CDR3 has 16 amino acids. In germline, CDR1 is SGHTA, CDR2 FQGNSA. CDR3 sequence reads: CASSRGTSGVKDTQYF.

V gene TRBV29-1 combines with J gene TRBJ2-1; TCRdb returns TRBD1, unconfirmable since there is no DNA. Looked up from germline, CDR1 is SQVTM and CDR2 is ANQGSEA. This CDR3 region has 12 residues. CDR3 sequence: CSAKWGGNEQFF.

The V and J genes are TRBV11-2 and TRBJ2-7. CDR1 is SGHAT, CDR2 FQNNGV, per germline. The CDR3 contains 13 residues. The CDR3: CASSLVPSYEQYF. Supplemented by reference TRBV11-2 and TRBJ2-7, the full variable domain reads EAGVAQSPRYKIIEKRQSVAFWCNPISGHATLYWYQQILGQGPKLLIQFQNNGVVDDSQLPKDRFSAERLKGVDSTLKIQPAKLEDSAVYLCASSLVPSYEQYFGPGTRLTVT.

V and J are TRBV20-1 and TRBJ2-3; TCRdb names TRBD1, which stays unverified in the absence of DNA. The CDR3 consists of 15 residues. CDR1 and CDR2 from the germline V gene are DFQATT and SNEGSKA (reference sequence). Here the CDR3 reads CSASTWLPATDTQYF.

CDR3 region: CSVELQGAIYGYTF. The V and J genes are TRBV29-1 and TRBJ1-2; the TCRdb D gene call, TRBD1, has no DNA to confirm it. The germline CDR1 and CDR2 sequences are SQVTM and ANQGSEA. The CDR3 loop spans 14 amino acids.

The chain uses TRBV24-1 and TRBJ2-1; TCRdb's assignment of TRBD1 cannot be checked, as there is no DNA. The CDR3 runs 15 residues. CDR1 and CDR2 from the germline V gene are KGHDR and SFDVKD. This chain's CDR3 is CATSDPGQYYNEQFF.

The chain joins TRBV29-1 to TRBJ2-5; there is no DNA to check the TCRdb D call of TRBD2. There are 12 residues in the CDR3. CDR1 SQVTM and CDR2 ANQGSEA come from the germline V gene. The CDR3: CSVSGVSETQYF.

CDR3 loop: CASSLWADTQYF. This rearrangement joins TRBV7-2 to TRBJ2-3. CDR1 SGHTA and CDR2 FQGNSA come from the germline V gene. This CDR3 contains 12 residues.

The rearrangement uses TRBV29-1 and TRBJ2-2; TCRdb calls TRBD2, which cannot be checked without DNA. The CDR3 runs 15 residues. Germline loops: CDR1 SQVTM, CDR2 ANQGSEA. The CDR3 loop is CSVWWRQSETGELFF.

This chain uses TRBV28 with TRBJ2-7; TCRdb indicates TRBD1, and absent DNA this call remains unverified. The CDR3 is 15 residues long. The V gene's germline CDR1 is MDHEN and CDR2 SYDVKM. The CDR3 sequence is CASSTPDRASYEQYF.

The rearrangement uses TRBV5-6 and TRBJ2-5; absent DNA, TCRdb's TRBD2 call cannot be checked. The CDR3 extends over 17 amino acids. The germline V gene has CDR1 SGHDT and CDR2 YYEEEE. The CDR3 protein is CASSLAGTSVYQETQYF.

The chain joins TRBV7-9 to TRBJ2-7; TCRdb's D call of TRBD1 is untestable without DNA. CDR3 length: 16 residues. The germline gives CDR1 SEHNR, CDR2 FQNEAQ (reference sequence). CDR3 protein: CASSLEGQGGFYEQYF.

The chain joins TRBV11-2 to TRBJ2-4; there is no DNA to check the TCRdb D call of TRBD1. The CDR3 runs 16 residues. Germline CDR1 reads SGHAT; CDR2 reads FQNNGV. The CDR3 region is CASSDGQADLTNIQYF. The variable domain in full, with the rest retrieved from reference TRBV11-2 and TRBJ2-4, is EAGVAQSPRYKIIEKRQSVAFWCNPISGHATLYWYQQILGQGPKLLIQFQNNGVVDDSQLPKDRFSAERLKGVDSTLKIQPAKLEDSAVYLCASSDGQADLTNIQYFGAGTRLSVL.